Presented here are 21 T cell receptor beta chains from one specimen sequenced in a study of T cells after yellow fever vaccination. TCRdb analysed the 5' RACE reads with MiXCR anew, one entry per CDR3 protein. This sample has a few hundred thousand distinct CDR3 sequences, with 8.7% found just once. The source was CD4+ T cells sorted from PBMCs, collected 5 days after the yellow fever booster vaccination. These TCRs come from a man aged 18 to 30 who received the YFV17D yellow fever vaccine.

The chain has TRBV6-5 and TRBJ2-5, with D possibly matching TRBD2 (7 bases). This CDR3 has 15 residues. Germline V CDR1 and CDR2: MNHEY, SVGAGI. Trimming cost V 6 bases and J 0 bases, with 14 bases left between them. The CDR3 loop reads CASSRGAGHQETQYF. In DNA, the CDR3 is TGTGCCAGCAGCCGGGGGGCCGGACACCAAGAGACCCAGTACTTC.

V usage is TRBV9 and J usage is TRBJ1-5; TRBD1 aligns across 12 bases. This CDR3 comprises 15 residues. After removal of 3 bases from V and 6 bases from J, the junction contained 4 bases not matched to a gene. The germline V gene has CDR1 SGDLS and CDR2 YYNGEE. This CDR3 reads CASSAGTGGVQPQHF. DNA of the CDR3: TGTGCCAGCAGCGCCGGGACAGGGGGCGTTCAGCCCCAGCATTTT.

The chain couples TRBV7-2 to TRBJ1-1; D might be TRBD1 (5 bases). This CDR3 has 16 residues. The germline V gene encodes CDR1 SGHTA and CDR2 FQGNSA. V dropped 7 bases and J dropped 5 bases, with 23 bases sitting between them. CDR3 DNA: TGTGCCAGCATCCTTGGCCGGGCAGTGGGGGGGACTGAAGCTTTCTTT. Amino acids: CASILGRAVGGTEAFF.

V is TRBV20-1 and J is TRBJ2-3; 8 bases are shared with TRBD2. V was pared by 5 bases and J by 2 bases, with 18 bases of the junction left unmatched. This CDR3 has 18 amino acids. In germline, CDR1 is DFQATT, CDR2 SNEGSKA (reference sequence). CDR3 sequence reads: CSADPGAGGRGITDTQYF. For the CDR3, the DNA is TGCAGTGCTGATCCCGGGGCGGGAGGTCGGGGAATCACAGATACGCAGTATTTT.

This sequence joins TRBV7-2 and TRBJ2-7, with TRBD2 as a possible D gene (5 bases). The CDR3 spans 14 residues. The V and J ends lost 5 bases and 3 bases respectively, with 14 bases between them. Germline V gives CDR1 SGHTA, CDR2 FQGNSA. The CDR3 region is CASSQQHGNYEQYV. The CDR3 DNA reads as TGTGCCAGCAGCCAACAGCACGGGAACTACGAGCAGTACGTC.

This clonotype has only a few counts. CDR3 region: CASSSPSDPISTTSRGQYV. Here the CDR3 DNA reads TGTGCCAGCAGCTCCCCTTCAGACCCTATTAGTACTACGAGCCGTGGGCAGTACGTC. The chain has TRBV28 and TRBJ2-7, with no clear D. V was trimmed by 6 bases and J by 9 bases, leaving 36 bases between them. This CDR3 has 19 amino acids. Germline CDR1 reads MDHEN; CDR2 reads SYDVKM.

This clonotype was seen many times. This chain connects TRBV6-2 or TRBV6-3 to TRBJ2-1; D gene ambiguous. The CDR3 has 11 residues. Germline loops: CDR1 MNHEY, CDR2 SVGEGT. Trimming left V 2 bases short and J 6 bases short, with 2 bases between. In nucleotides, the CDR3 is TGTGCCAGCAGTTACCCCAATGAGCAGTTCTTC. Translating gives CASSYPNEQFF.

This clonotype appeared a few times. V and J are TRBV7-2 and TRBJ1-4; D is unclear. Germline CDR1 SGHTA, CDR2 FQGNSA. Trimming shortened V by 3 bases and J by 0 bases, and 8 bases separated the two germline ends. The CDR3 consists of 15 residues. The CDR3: CASSFQDATNEKLFF. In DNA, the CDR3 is TGTGCCAGCAGCTTCCAGGATGCAACTAATGAAAAACTGTTTTTT.

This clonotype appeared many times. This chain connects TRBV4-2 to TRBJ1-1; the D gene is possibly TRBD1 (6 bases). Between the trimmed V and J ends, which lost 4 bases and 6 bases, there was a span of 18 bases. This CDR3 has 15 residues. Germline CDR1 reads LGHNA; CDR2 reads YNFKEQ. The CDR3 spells CASSPGSAGEAEAFF. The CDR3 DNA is TGTGCCAGCAGCCCCGGAAGTGCAGGGGAGGCTGAAGCTTTCTTT.

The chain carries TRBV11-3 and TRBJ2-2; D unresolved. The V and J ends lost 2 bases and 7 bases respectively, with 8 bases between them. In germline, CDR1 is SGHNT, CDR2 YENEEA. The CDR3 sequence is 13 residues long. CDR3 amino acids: CASSLLVGGELFF. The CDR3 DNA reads TGTGCCAGCAGCTTATTAGTGGGCGGGGAGCTGTTTTTT.

CDR3 sequence (DNA): TGTGCCAGCAGCCACCCGCCCCGCTCTGGAAACACCATATATTTT. Amino acids: CASSHPPRSGNTIYF. This chain connects TRBV3-1 to TRBJ1-3; D is undetermined. The germline CDR1 and CDR2 sequences are LGHDT and YNNKEL (reference sequence). Trimming left V 3 bases short and J 0 bases short, with 9 bases between. This CDR3 spans 15 amino acids.

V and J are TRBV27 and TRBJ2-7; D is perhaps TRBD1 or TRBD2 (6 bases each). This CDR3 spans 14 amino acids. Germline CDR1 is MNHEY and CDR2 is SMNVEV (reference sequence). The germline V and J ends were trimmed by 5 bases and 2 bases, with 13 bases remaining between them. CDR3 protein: CASSPLGGPYEQYV. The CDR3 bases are TGTGCCAGCAGTCCCCTGGGGGGCCCCTACGAGCAGTACGTC.

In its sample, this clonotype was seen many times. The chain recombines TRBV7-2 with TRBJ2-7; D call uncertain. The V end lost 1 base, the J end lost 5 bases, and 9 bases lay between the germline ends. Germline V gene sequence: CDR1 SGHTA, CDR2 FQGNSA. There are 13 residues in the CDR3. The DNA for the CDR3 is TGTGCCAGCAGCTTAGGGTTAGTGAACGAGCAGTACTTC. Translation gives CASSLGLVNEQYF.

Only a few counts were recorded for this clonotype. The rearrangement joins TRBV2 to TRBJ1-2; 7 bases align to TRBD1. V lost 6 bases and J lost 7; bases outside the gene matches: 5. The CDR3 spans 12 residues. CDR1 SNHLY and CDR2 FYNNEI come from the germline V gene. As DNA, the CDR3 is TGTGCCAGCAGAGCAGGGGGAGGTGGCTACACCTTC. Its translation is CASRAGGGGYTF.

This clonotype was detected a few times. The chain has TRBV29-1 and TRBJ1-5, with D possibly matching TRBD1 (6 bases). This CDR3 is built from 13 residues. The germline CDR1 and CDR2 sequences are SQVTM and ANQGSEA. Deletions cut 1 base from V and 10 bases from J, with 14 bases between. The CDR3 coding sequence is TGCAGCGTTGAAGGGGATGGGGGGGCTCCCCAGCATTTT. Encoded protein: CSVEGDGGAPQHF. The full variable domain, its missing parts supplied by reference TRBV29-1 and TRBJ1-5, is SAVISQKPSRDICQRGTSLTIQCQVDSQVTMMFWYRQQPGQSLTLIATANQGSEATYESGFVIDKFPISRPNLTFSTLTVSNMSPEDSSIYLCSVEGDGGAPQHFGDGTRLSIL.

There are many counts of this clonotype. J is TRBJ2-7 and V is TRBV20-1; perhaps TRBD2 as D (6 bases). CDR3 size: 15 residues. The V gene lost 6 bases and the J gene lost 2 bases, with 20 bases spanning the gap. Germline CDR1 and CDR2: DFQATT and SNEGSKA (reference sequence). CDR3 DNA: TGCAGTGCCAGAACCGGGGGTTCCCTCACCTACGAGCAGTACGTC. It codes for CSARTGGSLTYEQYV.

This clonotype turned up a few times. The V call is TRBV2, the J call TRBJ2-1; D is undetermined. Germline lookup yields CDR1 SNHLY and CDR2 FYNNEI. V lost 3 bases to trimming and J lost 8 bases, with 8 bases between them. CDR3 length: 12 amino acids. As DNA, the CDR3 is TGTGCCAGCAGTGATCAGTATTATGAGCAGTTCTTC. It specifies CASSDQYYEQFF.

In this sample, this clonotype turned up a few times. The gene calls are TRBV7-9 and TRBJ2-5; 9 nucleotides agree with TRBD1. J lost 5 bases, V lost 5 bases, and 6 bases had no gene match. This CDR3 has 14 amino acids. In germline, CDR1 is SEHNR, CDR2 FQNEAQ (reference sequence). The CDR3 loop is CASSTRTGDETQYF. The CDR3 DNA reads TGTGCCAGCAGCACCCGGACAGGGGATGAGACCCAGTACTTC.

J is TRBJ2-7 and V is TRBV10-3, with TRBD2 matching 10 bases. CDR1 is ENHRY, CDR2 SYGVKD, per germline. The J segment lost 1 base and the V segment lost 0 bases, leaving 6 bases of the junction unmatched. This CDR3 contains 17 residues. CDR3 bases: TGTGCCATCAGTGAGTCTCAGCGGGGGGGACTATCCTACGAGCAGTACTTC. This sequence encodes CAISESQRGGLSYEQYF.

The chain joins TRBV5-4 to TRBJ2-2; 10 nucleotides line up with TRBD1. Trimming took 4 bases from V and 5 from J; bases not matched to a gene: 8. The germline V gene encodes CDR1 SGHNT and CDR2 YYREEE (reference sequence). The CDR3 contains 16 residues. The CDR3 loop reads CASSPPGQGKTGELFF. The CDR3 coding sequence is TGTGCCAGCAGCCCGCCGGGACAGGGGAAAACCGGGGAGCTGTTTTTT.

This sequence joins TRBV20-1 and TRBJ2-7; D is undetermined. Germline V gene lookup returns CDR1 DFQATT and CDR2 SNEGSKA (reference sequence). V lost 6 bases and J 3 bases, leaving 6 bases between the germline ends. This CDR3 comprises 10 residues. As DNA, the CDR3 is TGCAGTGCCCTACACTACGAGCAGTACTTC. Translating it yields CSALHYEQYF.